The rows below give T cell receptor beta chains drawn from one sample of a study of blood T cell repertoires in COVID-19. Method: immunoSEQ multiplex PCR; TCRdb's copy keeps in-frame clones and lacks some. The sample consists of around 180,000 clones, 85% to 90% of them appearing once. The sequenced material came from peripheral blood. These receptors all come from a human donor in a cohort sampled during active COVID-19. The CDR3 runs from the conserved cysteine through the conserved F or W. Fields, in order: D gene, V gene, clone size, J gene, CDR3 DNA, CDR3 protein. The D gene is left open where the match is weak. The listing skips clone size in some rows; elsewhere it reads once, few, many or a size class.

D gene: TRBD1; V gene: TRBV18; clone size: NA; J gene: TRBJ2-5; CDR3 DNA: TGTGCCAGCTCAAGGGGACAGGTGGAGACCCAGTACTTC; CDR3 protein: CASSRGQVETQYF
D gene: TRBD1; V gene: TRBV6-2/TRBV6-3; clone size: NA; J gene: TRBJ2-1; CDR3 DNA: TGTGCCAGCAGTTACTCCCGGGACAGGGAGTTTTATGAGCAGTTCTTC; CDR3 protein: CASSYSRDREFYEQFF
D gene: TRBD1; V gene: TRBV5-6; clone size: NA; J gene: TRBJ2-3; CDR3 DNA: TGTGCCAGCAGCCCCAGGACAGGGAGAGCGACAGATACGCAGTATTTT; CDR3 protein: CASSPRTGRATDTQYF
D gene: TRBD2; V gene: TRBV4-1; clone size: NA; J gene: TRBJ2-5; CDR3 DNA: TGCGCCAGCAGCCACTCTAGCGGGGGGCTTAGAGAGACCCAGTACTTC; CDR3 protein: CASSHSSGGLRETQYF
D gene: NA; V gene: TRBV19; clone size: NA; J gene: TRBJ2-1; CDR3 DNA: TGTGCCAGTAAGGAAGCGGCGTACTCCTACAATGAGCAGTTCTTC; CDR3 protein: CASKEAAYSYNEQFF
D gene: TRBD2; V gene: TRBV10-3; clone size: NA; J gene: TRBJ2-3; CDR3 DNA: TGTGCCATCAGTGATCCGGGACTAGCCCCAGATACGCAGTATTTT; CDR3 protein: CAISDPGLAPDTQYF
D gene: TRBD2; V gene: TRBV9; clone size: NA; J gene: TRBJ2-7; CDR3 DNA: TGTGCCAGCAGCGTAGATACTAGCGGGAGGGCCTACGAGCAGTACTTC; CDR3 protein: CASSVDTSGRAYEQYF
D gene: NA; V gene: TRBV18; clone size: few; J gene: TRBJ2-1; CDR3 DNA: TGTGCCAGCTCACCCGTACAGTCCGACAATGAGCAGTTCTTC; CDR3 protein: CASSPVQSDNEQFF
D gene: TRBD2; V gene: TRBV5-4; clone size: NA; J gene: TRBJ2-2; CDR3 DNA: TGTGCCAGCAGCCAAGCGGGAGCGGGGACCGGGGAGCTGTTTTTT; CDR3 protein: CASSQAGAGTGELFF
D gene: TRBD1; V gene: TRBV19; clone size: NA; J gene: TRBJ1-3; CDR3 DNA: TGTGCCAGTAGTCGGCTGGGACAGGGCTTTGGAAACACCATATATTTT; CDR3 protein: CASSRLGQGFGNTIYF
D gene: NA; V gene: TRBV7-9; clone size: NA; J gene: TRBJ2-2; CDR3 DNA: TGTGCCAGCAGCCCCGGGGCGGGGTACGCCAGGCCCGGGGAGCTGTTTTTT; CDR3 protein: CASSPGAGYARPGELFF